One and the same sample provided the 30 T cell receptor beta chains below, sequenced in a study of blood T cells in healthy people across ages. Through a sample-barcoded 5' primer and a J-beta primer mix, a second PCR was run for about 6 to 12 cycles. A single record per CDR3 protein comes from TCRdb applying MiXCR to the 5' RACE reads. The data hold some 710,000 distinct CDR3 sequences, with about 46% observed a single time. The sequencing input was blood. Receptors originate from a man aged 80 or over in good health.

V usage is TRBV7-2 and J usage is TRBJ2-7; D tentatively fits TRBD1 or TRBD2 (5 bases each). V dropped 3 bases and J dropped 2 bases, with 17 bases sitting between them. Germline CDR1 reads SGHTA; CDR2 reads FQGNSA. The CDR3 has 16 amino acids. The CDR3 DNA sequence: TGTGCCAGCAGCTTGCGGACCGGGACGGGAACCTACGAGCAGTACTTC. It is translated as CASSLRTGTGTYEQYF. The full variable domain, completed using reference TRBV7-2 and TRBJ2-7, is GAGVSQSPSNKVTEKGKDVELRCDPISGHTALYWYRQSLGQGLEFLIYFQGNSAPDKSGLPSDRFSAERTGGSVSTLTIQRTQQEDSAVYLCASSLRTGTGTYEQYFGPGTRLTVT.

The chain is built from TRBV20-1 and TRBJ2-5, with D possibly matching TRBD2 (6 bases). The V and J ends lost 3 bases and 0 bases respectively, with 11 bases between them. This CDR3 contains 14 residues. CDR1 is DFQATT, CDR2 SNEGSKA, per germline (reference sequence). CDR3 sequence (DNA): TGCAGTGCTAGGACGGGGGTTTACCAAGAGACCCAGTACTTC. Its translation: CSARTGVYQETQYF.

This rearrangement joins TRBV4-2 to TRBJ2-2; D remains unclear. Trimming took 0 bases from V and 4 from J, leaving 9 bases between them. CDR3 size: 15 residues. Germline V gives CDR1 LGHNA, CDR2 YNFKEQ. CDR3 DNA sequence: TGTGCCAGCAGCCAAGATACCGGAGCCACCGGGGAGCTGTTTTTT. Protein: CASSQDTGATGELFF.

This sequence joins TRBV20-1 and TRBJ2-7; 10 bases are a match to TRBD2. Germline V gene lookup returns CDR1 DFQATT and CDR2 SNEGSKA (reference sequence). This CDR3 region has 16 residues. The V gene end was trimmed by 0 bases and the J gene end by 2 bases; junction bases not matched to a gene: 7. CDR3 sequence: CSARDRASGGTYEQYF. CDR3 DNA: TGCAGTGCTAGAGATCGGGCTAGCGGGGGAACCTACGAGCAGTACTTC.

The CDR3: CASSSMPSGAYEQYF. For the CDR3, the DNA is TGCGCCAGCAGCTCGATGCCTAGCGGCGCCTACGAGCAGTACTTC. J is TRBJ2-7 and V is TRBV5-1; the match to TRBD2 covers 7 bases. The CDR3 length is 15 residues. Germline V gene sequence: CDR1 SGHRS, CDR2 YFSETQ. Losses at the gene ends were 3 bases for V and 2 bases for J; bases not matched to a gene: 8.

The rearrangement links TRBV20-1 to TRBJ2-6; maybe TRBD1 (5 bases). CDR1 DFQATT and CDR2 SNEGSKA come from the germline V gene (reference sequence). V lost 4 bases, J lost 8 bases, and 9 bases lay in between. The CDR3 has 12 amino acids. The CDR3 sequence: CSAKTETNVLTF. The CDR3 DNA sequence: TGCAGTGCTAAGACAGAAACCAACGTCCTGACTTTC.

V gene TRBV7-3 combines with J gene TRBJ2-2; possibly TRBD1 for D (5 bases). Per the germline V gene, CDR1 is SGHTA and CDR2 is FQGTGA. This CDR3 contains 17 residues. Trimming took off 6 bases at V and 3 bases at J, with 20 bases between the two ends. The CDR3 nucleotides are TGTGCCAGCAGTCCAAATAAGGGGCGCACGGACACCGGGGAGCTGTTTTTT. Translation: CASSPNKGRTDTGELFF.

This chain links TRBV28 with TRBJ2-2; unclear D gene. In germline, CDR1 is MDHEN, CDR2 SYDVKM. V was trimmed by 5 bases and J by 4 bases, leaving 14 bases between them. The CDR3 contains 15 residues. Here the CDR3 DNA reads TGTGCCAGCAGTAACTCTGACTTAGGCACCGGGGAGCTGTTTTTT. This gives the protein CASSNSDLGTGELFF.

A few counts support this clonotype. This chain joins TRBV24-1 and TRBJ1-2; D gene ambiguous. CDR3 length: 13 amino acids. The V and J ends lost 4 bases and 2 bases respectively, with 7 bases between them. Germline V gene data show CDR1 as KGHDR and CDR2 as SFDVKD. For the CDR3, the DNA is TGTGCCACCAGTGACCGGGGAAACTATGGCTACACCTTC. It translates to CATSDRGNYGYTF.

This rearrangement joins TRBV12-3 or TRBV12-4 to TRBJ2-5, with 9 bases fitting TRBD1. V trimming: 6 bases; J trimming: 1 base; junction bases outside the gene matches: 6. The CDR3 sequence is 15 residues long. The CDR3 loop is CASRKGTGPQETQYF. Here the CDR3 DNA reads TGTGCCAGCAGGAAAGGGACAGGGCCCCAAGAGACCCAGTACTTC.

The chain carries TRBV20-1 and TRBJ1-6; D remains ambiguous. There are 16 residues in the CDR3. Trimming took 0 bases from V and 5 from J, leaving 14 bases between them. CDR1 is DFQATT, CDR2 SNEGSKA, per germline (reference sequence). The CDR3 DNA reads as TGCAGTGCTAGAGACGATAGCGAGCCCAATAATTCACCCCTCCACTTT. It translates to CSARDDSEPNNSPLHF.

This clonotype occurred a few times. The gene calls are TRBV20-1 and TRBJ2-5; D is perhaps TRBD1 (7 bases). This CDR3 is built from 12 residues. Trimming took 6 bases from V and 5 from J, leaving 13 bases between them. CDR1 and CDR2 from the germline V gene are DFQATT and SNEGSKA (reference sequence). This CDR3 is CSAQTGRETQYF. The CDR3 bases are TGCAGTGCCCAGACAGGGAGGGAGACCCAGTACTTC.

The rearrangement joins TRBV30 to TRBJ2-5; the D gene is possibly TRBD1 (5 bases). This CDR3 has 14 amino acids. In germline, CDR1 is GTSNPN, CDR2 SVGIG (reference sequence). Trimming pared 0 bases from V and 2 bases from J, leaving 10 bases between. The CDR3 DNA reads as TGTGCCTGGAGTGTTAGGGGTGTTCAAGAGACCCAGTACTTC. It encodes CAWSVRGVQETQYF.

The chain joins TRBV20-1 to TRBJ2-1; D not resolved. V dropped 6 bases and J dropped 6 bases, with 15 bases sitting between them. This CDR3 has 13 amino acids. Germline-derived CDR1 and CDR2 are DFQATT and SNEGSKA (reference sequence). CDR3 residues: CSAPGPRSNEQFF. The CDR3 DNA is TGCAGTGCCCCCGGACCCAGGAGCAATGAGCAGTTCTTC.

This clonotype appeared a few times. The rearrangement uses TRBV12-3 or TRBV12-4 and TRBJ2-4, with 7 bases matching TRBD2. Losses at the gene ends were 3 bases for V and 4 bases for J; bases not matched to a gene: 9. The CDR3 is made up of 16 amino acids. The CDR3 bases are TGTGCCAGCAGTTTGGGTAGCGGGTCGGTGAAAAACATTCAGTACTTC. Protein product: CASSLGSGSVKNIQYF.

Only a few counts were recorded for this clonotype. The rearrangement uses TRBV20-1 and TRBJ2-1, with D possibly called TRBD1 or TRBD2 (5 bases each). Germline-derived CDR1 and CDR2 are DFQATT and SNEGSKA (reference sequence). V shed 0 bases and J shed 7 bases, with 19 bases lying between them. The CDR3 has 16 residues. The CDR3 sequence is CSARDDLPPRGNEQFF. CDR3 in DNA: TGCAGTGCTAGAGATGATTTGCCCCCGAGGGGAAATGAGCAGTTCTTC.

The chain employs TRBV20-1 and TRBJ1-5; D may be TRBD1 (6 bases). The germline V gene encodes CDR1 DFQATT and CDR2 SNEGSKA (reference sequence). V lost 3 bases, J lost 4 bases, and 25 bases lay in between. The CDR3 has 18 amino acids. CDR3 region: CSARSIRGEMGANQPQHF. The CDR3 nucleotides read TGCAGTGCTAGGTCAATTAGGGGGGAAATGGGAGCTAATCAGCCCCAGCATTTT.

The chain is built from TRBV30 and TRBJ2-7; no definite D call. V lost 3 bases and J lost 6, with 12 bases in between. The CDR3 loop spans 12 amino acids. The V gene's germline CDR1 is GTSNPN and CDR2 SVGIG (reference sequence). The CDR3 is CAWSPEYGEQYF. CDR3 coding DNA: TGTGCCTGGAGCCCCGAATATGGCGAGCAGTACTTC.

The chain carries TRBV18 and TRBJ1-4, with D possibly TRBD1 on 6 matching bases. CDR3 length: 16 residues. Germline CDR1 is KGHSH and CDR2 is LQKENI. V lost 1 base and J lost 4, with 13 bases in between. The CDR3 DNA is TGTGCCAGCTCACCACTAAATACAGGGAGTAATGAAAAACTGTTTTTT. Translation gives CASSPLNTGSNEKLFF.

Regarding this clonotype: No conserved phenylalanine or tryptophan ends this CDR3, so it is likely a read error. The rearrangement uses TRBV15 and TRBJ2-1; 7 nucleotides line up with TRBD1. This CDR3 comprises 14 residues. Trimming at V came to 0 bases and at J to 5 bases, leaving 1 base not matched to a gene. CDR1 and CDR2 (germline): LNHNV, YYDKDF (reference sequence). The CDR3 DNA sequence: TGTGCCACCAGCAGAGATCAGGGGGACAATGAGCAGTTCGTC. Residues: CATSRDQGDNEQFV.

Regarding this clonotype: Germline is not matched at one junction end, which may reflect a read error. The chain couples TRBV7-2 to TRBJ2-7; D unclear. Germline-derived CDR1 and CDR2 are SGHTA and FQGNSA. CDR3 length equals 12 residues. The CDR3 spells CASILVDYEQYF. The CDR3 nucleotides are TGTGCCAGCATCTTAGTAGATTACGAGCAGTACTTC.

Only a few counts were recorded for this clonotype. The V and J genes are TRBV29-1 and TRBJ2-5; 7 positions agree with TRBD1. The V gene end was trimmed by 5 bases and the J gene end by 4 bases; junction bases not matched to a gene: 1. This CDR3 has 11 amino acids. CDR1 is SQVTM and CDR2 is ANQGSEA in the germline V gene. CDR3 bases: TGCAGCGTTCGGGACAGAGAGACCCAGTACTTC. Translating gives CSVRDRETQYF.

The gene calls are TRBV20-1 and TRBJ2-1, with D maybe TRBD1 (6 bases). CDR1 and CDR2 from the germline V gene are DFQATT and SNEGSKA (reference sequence). The length of the CDR3 is 13 residues. Trimming removed 4 bases from V and 12 bases from J, with 19 bases in between. In DNA form, the CDR3 reads TGCAGTGCTACATCTGACTACAGGGATGTGCAGTTCTTC. The encoded protein is CSATSDYRDVQFF.

Comment on this clonotype: A much larger clone lies a single base off, so this may be a read error. The rearrangement uses TRBV6-2 or TRBV6-3 and TRBJ2-1, with a tentative D call TRBD1 (5 bases). The end of the DNA aligns better with TRBJ2-7, so the J call may be wrong. The CDR3 covers 17 residues. CDR1 is MNHEY and CDR2 is SVGEGT in the germline V gene. The CDR3 region is CASSYSTPGQTYNEQYF. The CDR3 bases are TGTGCCAGCAGTTACTCGACCCCAGGGCAAACATACAATGAGCAGTACTTC.

The V and J genes are TRBV12-3 or TRBV12-4 and TRBJ2-7, with 9 bases matching TRBD2. The CDR3 is 16 amino acids. J gave up 7 bases and V 3 bases, and 13 bases lay outside the gene matches. In DNA form, the CDR3 reads TGTGCCAGCAGTTTCTTAGCGGGAGTCGTCCACAATGAGCAGTACTTC. Its translation is CASSFLAGVVHNEQYF.

The V call is TRBV12-3 or TRBV12-4, the J call TRBJ2-7; 7 bases line up with TRBD2. The CDR3 extends over 16 amino acids. Trimming at V came to 2 bases and at J to 0 bases, leaving 7 bases not matched to a gene. CDR3 loop: CASSLWLADVSYEQYF. The CDR3, as DNA: TGTGCCAGCAGTTTATGGCTAGCGGATGTCTCCTACGAGCAGTACTTC.

This clonotype was detected a few times. The V and J genes are TRBV6-5 and TRBJ1-1; D remains unclear. CDR1 MNHEY and CDR2 SVGAGI come from the germline V gene. The CDR3 length is 12 residues. Between the trimmed V and J ends, which lost 6 bases and 2 bases, there was a span of 7 bases. DNA for the CDR3: TGTGCCAGCAGGAGACACAACACTGAAGCTTTCTTT. This encodes CASRRHNTEAFF.

J is TRBJ2-3 and V is TRBV12-3 or TRBV12-4; 16 nucleotides align to TRBD2. Trimming took 6 bases from V and 13 from J; bases not matched to a gene: 13. The CDR3 sequence is 16 residues long. CDR3 in amino acids: CASSPGTSGRADMEYF. For the CDR3, the DNA is TGTGCCAGCAGCCCCGGGACTAGCGGGAGGGCAGATATGGAGTATTTT.

In this sample, this clonotype turned up once. This chain connects TRBV10-3 to TRBJ2-1; 9 bases agree with TRBD2. Per germline, CDR1 ENHRY and CDR2 SYGVKD. V shed 2 bases, J shed 8 bases, and the junction held 4 bases outside the gene matches. This CDR3 comprises 14 residues. This CDR3 is CAISEGIAGDEQFF. DNA for the CDR3: TGTGCCATCAGTGAGGGCATAGCGGGAGATGAGCAGTTCTTC.

The gene calls are TRBV25-1 and TRBJ2-7, with D possibly matching TRBD1 (6 bases). The CDR3 runs to 11 residues. CDR1 is MGHDK, CDR2 SYGVNS, per germline. The CDR3 reads CEGTGCLEQYF. The DNA of the CDR3 is TGTGAAGGAACAGGGTGTTTGGAGCAGTACTTC.